This T cell receptor (beta chain) originates from a study of tumor-infiltrating lymphocytes in primary liver carcinoma. The overall study: The number of productive TCRbeta reads per sample ranged from roughly 3.5 to 8 million and was similar across tissue types.

In germline, CDR1 is SQVTM, CDR2 ANQGSEA. The CDR3 has 14 amino acids. Unmatched junction bases numbered 8, after V lost 4 bases and J lost 2 bases. Synthesis of TCR beta cDNA was carried out from 500 ng total RNA with a constant-region primer. Researchers made the TCR beta libraries by running three nested multiplex PCR rounds with slightly modified ARM-PCR. A C-beta reverse primer was combined with TRBV1-TRBV30 forward primers in the first two PCR rounds, and each round had around 11 cycles. TCRdb reprocessed the multiplex PCR reads with MiXCR, giving one entry per CDR3 protein. The table includes about 74,000 distinct CDR3 sequences, roughly two thirds detected once. Whole-study findings and limits: Tumor samples exhibited a significantly greater top-250-clone fraction than blood samples (p = 0.039). Pairs of tumor regions overlapped more than tumor-adjacent and tumor-blood pairs did.

The source material, 20-30 mg of unsorted bulk tissue, was used to co-extract RNA and DNA. Many counts were recorded for this clonotype. Antigen specificity is unknown. The chain couples TRBV29-1 to TRBJ2-7; 7 bases align to TRBD1. The sequenced sample consisted of liver tumor tissue from sampling region 4. Subset meaning: tumor region T4, right-lateral pole. The sequence came from a man aged 35-49 years with primary liver carcinoma and hepatitis B virus infection. CDR3: CSVVFGTATYEQYF. CDR3 DNA: TGCAGCGTTGTATTTGGGACAGCGACCTACGAGCAGTACTTC.